In this sample, the clone carrying this TCR beta chain turned up a few times. V dropped 3 bases and J dropped 7 bases, with 15 bases sitting between them. The germline V gene has CDR1 SGHAT and CDR2 FQNNGV. This CDR3 comprises 14 residues. The data originate from a study of control samples from healthy donors and cancer patients. Only in-frame clones appear in the TCRdb table, and some are missing; sequencing was by immunoSEQ multiplex PCR. The repertoire holds 400,000 to 500,000 clones, with more than 80% as singletons. The gene calls are TRBV11-2 and TRBJ1-2; tentatively, D is TRBD1 (6 bases). Sequenced material: PBMCs. This TCR was recovered from a man aged 35-49 years with head and neck cancer. This CDR3 is CASSFSPQGSGYTF. The CDR3, as DNA: TGTGCCAGCAGCTTTAGCCCACAGGGTAGTGGCTACACCTTC.